Below, 26 T cell receptor beta chains from the same sample are listed, as sequenced in a study of early T cells in non-severe SARS-CoV-2 infection. MiXCR, run by TCRdb on the 5' RACE reads, gives a single entry per CDR3 protein. The profile shows roughly 120,000 distinct CDR3 sequences, around 12% of them singletons. This material consisted of whole blood, taken at baseline. The source of these receptors is an adult who was a healthcare worker with PCR-confirmed SARS-CoV-2 infection or an uninfected control (not recorded which).

This clonotype was seen at least ten times. V usage is TRBV5-4 and J usage is TRBJ1-2; TRBD1 might be the D (5 bases). The CDR3 is made up of 13 amino acids. The ends were cut back, 1 base at V and 2 bases at J, with 6 bases in the middle. Germline V gives CDR1 SGHNT, CDR2 YYREEE (reference sequence). The CDR3 loop reads CASSLRGNYGYTF. As DNA, the CDR3 is TGTGCCAGCAGCTTGAGGGGCAACTATGGCTACACCTTC.

This clonotype turned up a few times. The chain recombines TRBV5-1 with TRBJ2-5; maybe TRBD2 (7 bases). Germline V gives CDR1 SGHRS, CDR2 YFSETQ. This CDR3 comprises 16 residues. The V end lost 4 bases, the J end lost 3 bases, and 19 bases lay between the germline ends. CDR3: CASSRRAGAFEETQYF. The CDR3, as DNA: TGCGCCAGCAGCCGGCGGGCGGGGGCGTTCGAAGAGACCCAGTACTTC.

The V gene is TRBV30, the J gene TRBJ1-6; D uncertain. Trimming left V 0 bases short and J 4 bases short, with 7 bases between. CDR1 is GTSNPN, CDR2 SVGIG, per germline (reference sequence). There are 14 residues in the CDR3. The CDR3 protein is CAWSVHSYNSPLHF. The CDR3 bases are TGTGCCTGGAGTGTACACAGTTATAATTCACCCCTCCACTTT.

In this sample, this clonotype turned up many times. J is TRBJ2-7 and V is TRBV18; TRBD2 aligns across 8 bases. The CDR3 runs 14 residues. Germline-derived CDR1 and CDR2 are KGHSH and LQKENI. V lost 6 bases to trimming and J lost 0 bases; unmatched junction nucleotides: 4. CDR3: CASSRAGVSYEQYF. For the CDR3, the DNA is TGTGCCAGCTCCCGAGCGGGAGTCTCCTACGAGCAGTACTTC. Based on the CDR3 plus reference TRBV18 and TRBJ2-7, the full variable domain is NAGVMQNPRHLVRRRGQEARLRCSPMKGHSHVYWYRQLPEEGLKFMVYLQKENIIDESGMPKERFSAEFPKEGPSILRIQQVVRGDSAAYFCASSRAGVSYEQYFGPGTRLTVT.

This clonotype came up a few times. The J gene is TRBJ2-7, the V gene TRBV10-3; 10 bases line up with TRBD2. The CDR3 is 14 residues long. V dropped 6 bases and J dropped 5; count of bases not matched to a gene: 7. Germline V gene sequence: CDR1 ENHRY, CDR2 SYGVKD. The CDR3 sequence is CAIRLTGTSDEQYF. The CDR3 DNA follows: TGTGCCATCAGGCTAACCGGGACTAGCGACGAGCAGTACTTC.

This clonotype was seen only a few times. The V call is TRBV28, the J call TRBJ1-2; no definite D call. V lost 5 bases and J lost 4, with 14 bases in between. Germline-derived CDR1 and CDR2 are MDHEN and SYDVKM. CDR3 size: 14 residues. CDR3 sequence reads: CASSITQSPYGYTF. The CDR3, as DNA: TGTGCCAGCAGTATTACACAGTCTCCCTATGGCTACACCTTC.

This chain joins TRBV5-5 and TRBJ2-1, with a tentative D call TRBD1 (6 bases). There are 16 residues in the CDR3. CDR1 and CDR2 from the germline V gene are SGHKS and YYEKEE (reference sequence). V lost 0 bases to trimming and J lost 2 bases, with 12 bases between them. CDR3 protein: CASSLVTGIPYNEQFF. CDR3 coding DNA: TGTGCCAGCAGCTTGGTAACAGGGATCCCCTACAATGAGCAGTTCTTC.

This chain joins TRBV7-9 and TRBJ1-3; weak D call: TRBD1 (5 bases). CDR1 and CDR2 (germline): SEHNR, FQNEAQ (reference sequence). The CDR3 contains 15 residues. Trimming cost V 4 bases and J 0 bases, with 10 bases left between them. DNA for the CDR3: TGTGCCAGCAGCTCCGGGACGAACTCTGGAAACACCATATATTTT. It is translated as CASSSGTNSGNTIYF.

The J gene is TRBJ2-7, the V gene TRBV11-2; possibly TRBD2 for D (6 bases). The CDR3 loop spans 14 amino acids. The germline CDR1 and CDR2 sequences are SGHAT and FQNNGV. V was cut by 0 bases and J by 3 bases, with 9 bases left in between. The CDR3 loop is CASSLERGNYEQYF. CDR3 in DNA: TGTGCCAGCAGCTTAGAGCGGGGTAACTACGAGCAGTACTTC.

This clonotype has a handful of counts. The rearrangement joins TRBV7-8 to TRBJ2-7; 7 bases agree with TRBD1. CDR1 and CDR2 from the germline V gene are SGHVS and FQNEAQ. This CDR3 contains 17 residues. Trimming at V came to 2 bases and at J to 0 bases, leaving 10 bases not matched to a gene. CDR3 in DNA: TGTGCCAGCAGCTTAACCCGAACAGGGGAAAGCTCCTACGAGCAGTACTTC. Protein product: CASSLTRTGESSYEQYF.

This chain uses TRBV4-2 with TRBJ2-5, with D unclear. The CDR3 covers 15 residues. Germline assignment: CDR1 LGHNA and CDR2 YNFKEQ. V was pared by 0 bases and J by 7 bases, with 15 bases between. DNA for the CDR3: TGTGCCAGCAGCCAAGATAGGCGGCCTTTGGGGACCCAGTACTTC. Protein: CASSQDRRPLGTQYF.

The chain carries TRBV29-1 and TRBJ2-3; 9 bases are shared with TRBD2. This CDR3 has 18 amino acids. Germline V CDR1 and CDR2: SQVTM, ANQGSEA. Losses at the gene ends were 1 base for V and 0 bases for J; bases not matched to a gene: 11. CDR3 bases: TGCAGCGTTGAAGGGGTCAGCGGGAGGACAAAGAGCACAGATACGCAGTATTTT. Encoded protein: CSVEGVSGRTKSTDTQYF.

This clonotype was seen ten or more times. The rearrangement uses TRBV12-3 or TRBV12-4 and TRBJ2-1; maybe TRBD1 (5 bases). Deletions cut 6 bases from V and 10 bases from J, with 13 bases between. The CDR3 sequence is 12 residues long. The CDR3: CASRTTALEQFF. The CDR3 DNA follows: TGTGCCAGCAGGACGACAGCTCTGGAGCAGTTCTTC.

The chain has TRBV19 and TRBJ2-7; the D gene could be TRBD1 or TRBD2 (5 bases each). In germline, CDR1 is LNHDA, CDR2 SQIVND (reference sequence). The V end was cut by 7 bases, the J end by 1 base, with 11 bases between. The CDR3 is 13 residues long. CDR3 bases: TGTGCCAGTAATTTGGGACCGTCCTACGAGCAGTACTTC. This gives the protein CASNLGPSYEQYF.

The chain carries TRBV28 and TRBJ1-1, with D possibly TRBD1 on 6 matching bases. Looked up from germline, CDR1 is MDHEN and CDR2 is SYDVKM. The CDR3 consists of 12 residues. Trimming shortened V by 2 bases and J by 9 bases, and 10 bases separated the two germline ends. The CDR3 loop reads CASSLRGAKAFF. In DNA, the CDR3 is TGTGCCAGCAGTTTACGGGGGGCCAAAGCTTTCTTT.

The chain recombines TRBV15 with TRBJ2-7, with D possibly called TRBD1 or TRBD2 (5 bases each). V gave up 4 bases and J gave up 6 bases, with 10 bases separating them. Germline lookup yields CDR1 LNHNV and CDR2 YYDKDF (reference sequence). CDR3 size: 12 residues. CDR3 in amino acids: CATSTPRGEQYF. CDR3 nucleotide sequence: TGTGCCACCAGCACCCCGAGGGGCGAGCAGTACTTC.

This clonotype turned up a few times. This chain joins TRBV7-2 and TRBJ2-1; D is unresolved. The CDR3 is 13 amino acids. CDR1 is SGHTA, CDR2 FQGNSA, per germline. Trimming removed 0 bases from V and 7 bases from J, with 7 bases in between. CDR3 protein: CASSLAWLNEQFF. In nucleotides, the CDR3 is TGTGCCAGCAGCTTAGCGTGGCTGAATGAGCAGTTCTTC.

This clonotype was recorded at least ten times. V gene TRBV25-1 combines with J gene TRBJ1-5; D may be TRBD1 (6 bases). This CDR3 is built from 12 residues. CDR1 MGHDK and CDR2 SYGVNS come from the germline V gene. V lost 3 bases, J lost 9 bases, and 9 bases lay in between. As DNA, the CDR3 is TGTGCCAGCAGTGACACACAGGGGCCCCAGCATTTT. Its protein product is CASSDTQGPQHF.

This clonotype was recorded a few times. The chain uses TRBV7-2 and TRBJ2-7; no clear D gene. V was shortened by 4 bases and J by 3 bases, with 10 bases between the two germline ends. This CDR3 has 13 residues. Germline CDR1 is SGHTA and CDR2 is FQGNSA. CDR3 in DNA: TGTGCCAGCAGCTCCCTGGCCCGCTACGAGCAGTACTTC. Residues: CASSSLARYEQYF.

This clonotype was seen a handful of times. The chain employs TRBV18 and TRBJ2-1; TRBD1 might be the D (6 bases). CDR3 size: 15 residues. V was clipped by 2 bases and J by 4 bases, with 12 bases between them. The germline CDR1 and CDR2 sequences are KGHSH and LQKENI. The CDR3 region has the DNA TGTGCCAGCTCACCAGCGGCAGGGGCGTACAATGAGCAGTTCTTC. Its translation is CASSPAAGAYNEQFF.

This clonotype occurred a few times. This chain connects TRBV7-9 to TRBJ1-2; maybe TRBD1 (5 bases). Per germline, CDR1 SEHNR and CDR2 FQNEAQ (reference sequence). This CDR3 region has 15 residues. V lost 5 bases, J lost 4 bases, and 17 bases lay in between. Here the CDR3 reads CASSRPGLTFYGYTF. The CDR3 DNA reads TGTGCCAGCAGCCGACCGGGACTGACCTTCTATGGCTACACCTTC. Combining the CDR3 with reference TRBV7-9 and TRBJ1-2 gives the whole variable domain DTGVSQNPRHKITKRGQNVTFRCDPISEHNRLYWYRQTLGQGPEFLTYFQNEAQLEKSRLLSDRFSAERPKGSFSTLEIQRTEQGDSAMYLCASSRPGLTFYGYTFGSGTRLTVV.

This clonotype was counted a few times. This chain joins TRBV29-1 and TRBJ1-6, with a weak D call TRBD1 (6 bases). The V and J ends lost 7 bases and 9 bases respectively, with 19 bases between them. The CDR3 contains 14 residues. CDR1 and CDR2 (germline): SQVTM, ANQGSEA. The CDR3 sequence is CSASLAGVGSPLHF. The CDR3 coding sequence is TGCAGCGCCTCTCTGGCAGGGGTCGGTTCACCCCTCCACTTT. The full variable domain, completed using reference TRBV29-1 and TRBJ1-6, is SAVISQKPSRDICQRGTSLTIQCQVDSQVTMMFWYRQQPGQSLTLIATANQGSEATYESGFVIDKFPISRPNLTFSTLTVSNMSPEDSSIYLCSASLAGVGSPLHFGNGTRLTVT.

In its sample, this clonotype was seen a few times. The chain combines TRBV29-1 with TRBJ2-5; TRBD1 aligns across 9 bases. The CDR3 has 13 residues. V lost 6 bases to trimming and J lost 4 bases; unmatched junction nucleotides: 6. Germline CDR1 is SQVTM and CDR2 is ANQGSEA. The CDR3 region is CSVGQGMGETQYF. For the CDR3, the DNA is TGCAGCGTAGGACAGGGGATGGGAGAGACCCAGTACTTC.

The chain couples TRBV6-2 or TRBV6-3 to TRBJ1-5; no reliable D call. CDR1 is MNHEY, CDR2 SVGEGT, per germline. V shed 7 bases and J shed 0 bases, with 7 bases lying between them. The CDR3 is 13 residues long. CDR3 bases: TGTGCCAGCACCGGGAGTAGCAATCAGCCCCAGCATTTT. Its translation is CASTGSSNQPQHF.

This clonotype was counted ten times or more. The V and J genes are TRBV13 and TRBJ2-2; D not certain. The CDR3 is made up of 13 amino acids. Germline CDR1 reads PRHDT; CDR2 reads FYEKMQ (reference sequence). The ends were cut back, 1 base at V and 1 base at J, with 1 base in the middle. The CDR3 is CASSLENTGELFF. In DNA form, the CDR3 reads TGTGCCAGCAGCTTAGAGAACACCGGGGAGCTGTTTTTT.

The chain recombines TRBV9 with TRBJ2-5, with 12 nucleotides matching TRBD2. Germline V gives CDR1 SGDLS, CDR2 YYNGEE. Unmatched junction bases numbered 3, after V lost 4 bases and J lost 2 bases. The CDR3 is 15 amino acids. In DNA form, the CDR3 reads TGTGCCAGCAGCCAGGGACTAGCGGGTCAAGAGACCCAGTACTTC. This encodes CASSQGLAGQETQYF. Using reference TRBV9 and TRBJ2-5 for the parts outside the CDR3, the full variable domain is DSGVTQTPKHLITATGQRVTLRCSPRSGDLSVYWYQQSLDQGLQFLIQYYNGEERAKGNILERFSAQQFPDLHSELNLSSLELGDSALYFCASSQGLAGQETQYFGPGTRLLVL.